The present T cell receptor beta chain was sequenced within a study of blood T cell repertoires in COVID-19. Background on the study: Sample material is recorded as cDNA or gDNA derived from T cells, B-cell-depleted T cells, or PBMCs.

In the study's own analysis: Amplified reference gene primers provided the basis for estimating nucleated cell counts. This table comes from immunoSEQ multiplex PCR, and its TCRdb copy is limited to in-frame clones, with some not included. Clonal size and the V and J genes are those of that table, whereas D and trimming came from the DNA. The sample has under 300,000 clones, about nine tenths seen once. Enrolled through a virtual design, the participants were between roughly 18 and 95 years of age and came from 24 US areas. In assigning cohorts, the study relied on participant-reported clinical history. The CDR3 length is 15 residues. V lost 1 base and J lost 6, with 10 bases in between. Germline V gene data show CDR1 as SGHAT and CDR2 as FQNNGV.

This receptor was obtained from a woman between 25 and 40 years old with acute COVID-19. V gene TRBV11-2 combines with J gene TRBJ1-6; weak D call: TRBD1 (5 bases). Material for sequencing was PBMCs or T cells enriched from blood (not recorded which). The CDR3 here is CASSLGDSPNSPLHF. DNA for the CDR3: TGTGCCAGCAGCTTAGGTGACAGCCCTAATTCACCCCTCCACTTT.